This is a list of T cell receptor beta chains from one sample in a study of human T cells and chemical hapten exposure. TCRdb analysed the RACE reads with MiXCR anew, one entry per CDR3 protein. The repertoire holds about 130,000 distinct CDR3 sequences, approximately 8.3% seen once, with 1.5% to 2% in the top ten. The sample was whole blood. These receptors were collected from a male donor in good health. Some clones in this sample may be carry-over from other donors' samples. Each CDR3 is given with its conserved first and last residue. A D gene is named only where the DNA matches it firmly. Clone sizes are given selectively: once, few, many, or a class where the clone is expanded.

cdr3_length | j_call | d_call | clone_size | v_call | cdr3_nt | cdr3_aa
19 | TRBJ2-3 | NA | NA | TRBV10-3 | TGTGCCATCAGTGACCCAGATTTACCCCTATTTGACAGCACAGATACGCAGTATTTT | CAISDPDLPLFDSTDTQYF
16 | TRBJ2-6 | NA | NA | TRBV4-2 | TGTGCCAGCAGCCAAGATACGGGGACTGGGGCCAACGTCCTGACTTTC | CASSQDTGTGANVLTF
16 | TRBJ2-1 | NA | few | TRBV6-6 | TGTGCCAGCAGTTACACCGACAGCCCTGCGGAGGATGAGCAGTTCTTC | CASSYTDSPAEDEQFF
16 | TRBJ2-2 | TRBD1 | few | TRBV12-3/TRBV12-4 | TGTGCCAGCAGCGCTAGACAGGGGTTGACGGCCGGGGAGCTGTTTTTT | CASSARQGLTAGELFF
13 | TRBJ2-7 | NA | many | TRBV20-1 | TGCAGTGCTAGTCGTCGGGAACCCTACGAGCAGTACTTC | CSASRREPYEQYF
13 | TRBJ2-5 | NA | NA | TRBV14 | TGTGCCAGCAGCGGAACTACTCAAGAGACCCAGTACTTC | CASSGTTQETQYF
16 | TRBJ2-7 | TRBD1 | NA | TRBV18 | TGTGCCAGCTCACCATGGGGACAGGACGGAGTCTACGAGCAGTACTTC | CASSPWGQDGVYEQYF
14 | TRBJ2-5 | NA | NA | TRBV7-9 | TGTGCCAGCAGCTTACGGGGCGTGCAAGAGACCCAGTACTTC | CASSLRGVQETQYF
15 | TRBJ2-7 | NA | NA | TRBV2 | TGTGCCAGCAGACCGACAGGGCGGGGGGCCTACGAGCAGTACTTC | CASRPTGRGAYEQYF
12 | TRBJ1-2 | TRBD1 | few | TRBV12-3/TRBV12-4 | TGTGCCAGCCGGGAGGGGGCGCGCGGCTACACCTTC | CASREGARGYTF
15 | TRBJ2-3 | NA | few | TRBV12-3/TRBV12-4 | TGTGCCAGCAGCTCCGGGACCGGGGGCACAGATACGCAGTATTTT | CASSSGTGGTDTQYF
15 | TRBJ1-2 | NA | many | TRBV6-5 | TGTGCCAGCAGTACAGGCTCAGGAAATAACTATGGCTACACCTTC | CASSTGSGNNYGYTF
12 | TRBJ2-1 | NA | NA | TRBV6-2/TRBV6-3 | TGTGCCAGCAGTTACAGGGAACGTGAGCAGTTCTTC | CASSYREREQFF
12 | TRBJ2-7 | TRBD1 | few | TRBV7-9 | TGTGCCAGCAGCGCTAACAGGGGCGAGCAGTACTTC | CASSANRGEQYF
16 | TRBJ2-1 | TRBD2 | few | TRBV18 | TGTGCCAGCTCACCAAGGAGCGGGGCGGGCTACAATGAGCAGTTCTTC | CASSPRSGAGYNEQFF
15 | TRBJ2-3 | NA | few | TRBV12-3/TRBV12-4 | TGTGCCAGCAACCTTGGACTCGCGGGCACAGATACGCAGTATTTT | CASNLGLAGTDTQYF
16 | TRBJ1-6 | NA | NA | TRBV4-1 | TGCGCCAGCAGCCGCCCGGACAACTCCTATAATTCACCCCTCCACTTT | CASSRPDNSYNSPLHF
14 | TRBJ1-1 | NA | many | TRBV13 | TGTGCCAGCAGCTTTTGGGGGGCGCCCACTGAAGCTTTCTTT | CASSFWGAPTEAFF
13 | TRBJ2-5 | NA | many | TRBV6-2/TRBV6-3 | TGTGCCAGCAGTTATCAAGGGCAAGAGACCCAGTACTTC | CASSYQGQETQYF
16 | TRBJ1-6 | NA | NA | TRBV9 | TGTGCCAGCAGGAAGGGGGTCGGGGCAGATAATTCACCCCTCCACTTT | CASRKGVGADNSPLHF
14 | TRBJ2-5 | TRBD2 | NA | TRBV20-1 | TGCAGTGCTGTTCGACGGGGGGTCGAAGAGACCCAGTACTTC | CSAVRRGVEETQYF
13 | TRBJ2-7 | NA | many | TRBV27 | TGTGCCAGCAGGGTAATCGGTGCGGTCGAGCAGTACTTC | CASRVIGAVEQYF
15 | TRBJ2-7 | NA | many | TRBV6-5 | TGTGCCAGCAGTTACTTGGGAGATAGGTCCTACGAGCAGTACTTC | CASSYLGDRSYEQYF
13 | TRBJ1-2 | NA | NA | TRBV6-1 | TGTGCCAGCAGTGATTGGGATAACTATGGCTACACCTTC | CASSDWDNYGYTF
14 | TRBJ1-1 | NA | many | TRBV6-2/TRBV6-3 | TGTGCCAGCAGTTACCTACTTATGAACACTGAAGCTTTCTTT | CASSYLLMNTEAFF
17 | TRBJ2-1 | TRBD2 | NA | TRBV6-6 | TGTGCCAGCAGTTACCCGAGGGAGGGTCGGGGGTACAATGAGCAGTTCTTC | CASSYPREGRGYNEQFF
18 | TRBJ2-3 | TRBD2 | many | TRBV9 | TGTGCCAGCAGCGGGGGGACTAGCGGGAGAACTAGCACAGATACGCAGTATTTT | CASSGGTSGRTSTDTQYF
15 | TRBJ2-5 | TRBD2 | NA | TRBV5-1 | TGCGCCAGCAGCAAGGGACTAGCGGATCAAGAGACCCAGTACTTC | CASSKGLADQETQYF
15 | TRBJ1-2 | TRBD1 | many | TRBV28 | TGTGCCAGCAGCCCTATCCGGGACAGGGCTTCTGGCTACACCTTC | CASSPIRDRASGYTF
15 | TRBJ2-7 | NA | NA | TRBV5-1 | TGCGCCAGCAGCTTGGAAGCGGGCCCATCCTACGAGCAGTACTTC | CASSLEAGPSYEQYF
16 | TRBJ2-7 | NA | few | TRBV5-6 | TGTGCCAGCAGCTTGGGTGGAGGGACAGTAGGCTACGAGCAGTACTTC | CASSLGGGTVGYEQYF
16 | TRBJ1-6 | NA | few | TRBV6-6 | TGTGCCAGCATCAACCCGCAGGGATTCGATAATTCACCCCTCCACTTT | CASINPQGFDNSPLHF
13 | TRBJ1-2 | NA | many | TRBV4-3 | TGCGCCAGCAGCCAAGATTGGGAGTATGGCTACACCTTC | CASSQDWEYGYTF
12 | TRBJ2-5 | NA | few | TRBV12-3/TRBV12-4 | TGTGCCACCGGGACGGACCAAGAGACCCAGTACTTC | CATGTDQETQYF
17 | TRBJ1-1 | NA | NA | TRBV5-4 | TGTGCCAGCAGCCCGGAACCGGTCAGTCTAAAAAACACTGAAGCTTTCTTT | CASSPEPVSLKNTEAFF
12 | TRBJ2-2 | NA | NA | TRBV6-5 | TGTGCCAGCAGCGGAGGGCCCAGGGAGCTGTTTTTT | CASSGGPRELFF
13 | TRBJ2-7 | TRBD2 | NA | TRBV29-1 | TGCAGCGTTGTGGTAGCGGGAGGCTACGAGCAGTACTTC | CSVVVAGGYEQYF
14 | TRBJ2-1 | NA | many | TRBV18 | TGTGCCAGCTCACCGGAGAGCTCCTACAATGAGCAGTTCTTC | CASSPESSYNEQFF
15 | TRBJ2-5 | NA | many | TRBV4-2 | TGTGCCAGCAGCCAAGATGGCATCAGCCAAGAGACCCAGTACTTC | CASSQDGISQETQYF
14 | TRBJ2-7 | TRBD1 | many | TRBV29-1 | TGCAGCGTCATGAGACAGGGGGCGCGATACGAGCAGTACTTC | CSVMRQGARYEQYF
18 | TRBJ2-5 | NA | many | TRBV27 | TGTGCCAGCAGTCGAGGGAGGTCTAGCGCCAGAGGGGAAGAGACCCAGTACTTC | CASSRGRSSARGEETQYF
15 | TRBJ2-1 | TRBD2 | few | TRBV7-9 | TGTGCCAGCAGCTCAGCGGGAGTTTCCTACAATGAGCAGTTCTTC | CASSSAGVSYNEQFF
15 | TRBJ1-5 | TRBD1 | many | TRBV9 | TGTGCCAGCAGCGTAGAGTCAGGGGGCGGTCAGCCCCAGCATTTT | CASSVESGGGQPQHF
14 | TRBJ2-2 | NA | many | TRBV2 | TGTGCCAGCAGGACTCTCAGGGGCTCCGGGGAGCTGTTTTTT | CASRTLRGSGELFF
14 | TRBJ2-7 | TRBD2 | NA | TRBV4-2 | TGTGCCAGCACGGGGACTAGCGGGGAGTACGAGCAGTACTTC | CASTGTSGEYEQYF
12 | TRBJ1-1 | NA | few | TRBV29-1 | TGCAGCGGACGACAGACGAACACTGAAGCTTTCTTT | CSGRQTNTEAFF
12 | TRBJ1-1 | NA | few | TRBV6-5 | TGTGCCAGCATTGGGGCGGCCACTGAAGCTTTCTTT | CASIGAATEAFF
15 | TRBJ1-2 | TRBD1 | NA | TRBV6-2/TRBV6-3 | TGTGCCAGCAGTTTGCGTGACAGGGGACACTATGGCTACACCTTC | CASSLRDRGHYGYTF
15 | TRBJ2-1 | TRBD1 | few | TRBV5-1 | TGCGCCAGCAGCACACCGGGACAGGGTAAACATGAGCAGTTCTTC | CASSTPGQGKHEQFF
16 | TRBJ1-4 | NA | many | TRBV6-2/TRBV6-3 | TGTGCCAGCAGTTACTTACACGGGAGCTTCAATGAAAAACTGTTTTTT | CASSYLHGSFNEKLFF
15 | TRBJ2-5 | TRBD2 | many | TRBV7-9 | TGTGCCAGCAGCCCGGGACTAGCGGGAGAAGAGACCCAGTACTTC | CASSPGLAGEETQYF
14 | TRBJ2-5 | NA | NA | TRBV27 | TGTGCCAGCAGTCTCCGGACGAAACAAGAGACCCAGTACTTC | CASSLRTKQETQYF